The 27 T cell receptor beta chains below come from one sample, sequenced in a study of cytomegalovirus exposure and HLA in healthy donors. Researchers ran the PCR with 60 Vbeta and 13 Jbeta primers. Produced via immunoSEQ multiplex PCR; TCRdb's table is partial and in-frame only. The sample contains roughly 160,000 clones, about three quarters of which appear only once. Source material: PBMCs. The source is a female donor in good health and CMV-seronegative.

This clone has only one observation. The rearrangement joins TRBV7-2 to TRBJ1-6; D unresolved. The germline CDR1 and CDR2 sequences are SGHTA and FQGNSA. Trimming removed 8 bases from V and 9 bases from J, with 17 bases in between. CDR3 length: 14 amino acids. CDR3 sequence (DNA): TGTGCCAGCGCGGAGGCCTCCTGGGGTTCACCCCTCCACTTT. It translates to CASAEASWGSPLHF.

This sequence joins TRBV7-9 and TRBJ1-1, with D unclear. Germline V lookup: CDR1 SEHNR, CDR2 FQNEAQ (reference sequence). This CDR3 spans 15 amino acids. V lost 5 bases to trimming and J lost 1 base, with 14 bases between them. This CDR3 is CASSPPGMRNTEAFF. The CDR3 nucleotides read TGTGCCAGCAGCCCGCCGGGTATGAGGAACACTGAAGCTTTCTTT.

J is TRBJ1-1 and V is TRBV6-5; D not certain. The length of the CDR3 is 12 residues. V was pared by 9 bases and J by 6 bases, with 14 bases between. In germline, CDR1 is MNHEY, CDR2 SVGAGI. CDR3 coding DNA: TGTGCCAGTACGCCGGGAGGTTCTGAAGCTTTCTTT. It specifies CASTPGGSEAFF.

The table lists this clone with a few counts. The rearrangement joins TRBV27 to TRBJ1-5, with D possibly being TRBD1 (5 bases). This CDR3 has 13 amino acids. V was clipped by 0 bases and J by 6 bases, with 6 bases between them. CDR1 and CDR2 from the germline V gene are MNHEY and SMNVEV (reference sequence). CDR3: CASSLSGGQPQHF. Written as DNA, the CDR3 is TGTGCCAGCAGTTTATCGGGGGGTCAGCCCCAGCATTTT.

The rearrangement uses TRBV7-9 and TRBJ2-3, with 8 bases identical to TRBD1. The germline V gene encodes CDR1 SEHNR and CDR2 FQNEAQ (reference sequence). This CDR3 is 14 amino acids long. The V gene end was trimmed by 3 bases and the J gene end by 1 base; junction bases not matched to a gene: 0. This chain's CDR3 is CASSLGQGTDTQYF. The CDR3, as DNA: TGTGCCAGCAGCTTGGGACAGGGCACAGATACGCAGTATTTT.

Points on this clone: The same CDR3 arises from other DNA sequences in this sample as well. The chain combines TRBV2 with TRBJ1-5, with 7 bases aligning to TRBD1. The CDR3 is 16 amino acids. Germline assignment: CDR1 SNHLY and CDR2 FYNNEI. Trimming removed 6 bases from V and 0 bases from J; junction bases left unmatched: 8. CDR3 amino acids: CASSEQGPYSNQPQHF. The DNA of the CDR3 is TGTGCCAGCAGCGAACAGGGGCCCTATAGCAATCAGCCCCAGCATTTT. The full variable domain, its missing parts supplied by reference TRBV2 and TRBJ1-5, is EPEVTQTPSHQVTQMGQEVILRCVPISNHLYFYWYRQILGQKVEFLVSFYNNEISEKSEIFDDQFSVERPDGSNFTLKIRSTKLEDSAMYFCASSEQGPYSNQPQHFGDGTRLSIL.

The chain links TRBV4-1 to TRBJ1-4; 8 nucleotides agree with TRBD1. Germline lookup yields CDR1 MGHRA and CDR2 YSYEKL. With V trimmed by 0 bases and J by 5 bases, 2 bases remained unmatched. The CDR3 loop spans 15 amino acids. Here the CDR3 reads CASSQDPGGNEKLFF. Written as DNA, the CDR3 is TGCGCCAGCAGCCAAGATCCAGGGGGCAATGAAAAACTGTTTTTT.

About this clone itself: Other nucleotide sequences in the sample specify the same CDR3. For the CDR3, the DNA is TGTGCCAGCAGCTTGGCCGCCGGGGGAAACACCATATATTTT. Translated: CASSLAAGGNTIYF. This sequence joins TRBV7-2 and TRBJ1-3; no reliable D call. Germline loops: CDR1 SGHTA, CDR2 FQGNSA. This CDR3 region has 14 residues. V was trimmed by 3 bases and J by 4 bases, leaving 10 bases between them. The full variable domain, in which reference TRBV7-2 and TRBJ1-3 provide the parts outside the CDR3, is GAGVSQSPSNKVTEKGKDVELRCDPISGHTALYWYRQSLGQGLEFLIYFQGNSAPDKSGLPSDRFSAERTGGSVSTLTIQRTQQEDSAVYLCASSLAAGGNTIYFGEGSWLTVV.

The chain has TRBV5-5 and TRBJ1-5, with D hard to call. V was pared by 7 bases and J by 0 bases, with 17 bases between. The CDR3 totals 16 residues. Germline-derived CDR1 and CDR2 are SGHKS and YYEKEE (reference sequence). The CDR3 protein is CASAQILTSSNQPQHF. In nucleotides, the CDR3 is TGTGCCAGCGCTCAGATTTTGACATCTAGCAATCAGCCCCAGCATTTT. The complete variable domain, with remaining parts taken from reference TRBV5-5 and TRBJ1-5, reads DAGVTQSPTHLIKTRGQQVTLRCSPISGHKSVSWYQQVLGQGPQFIFQYYEKEERGRGNFPDRFSARQFPNYSSELNVNALLLGDSALYLCASAQILTSSNQPQHFGDGTRLSIL.

This chain joins TRBV19 and TRBJ2-7; D gene unclear. The CDR3 is 15 residues long. V lost 1 base and J lost 3, with 13 bases in between. Germline V lookup: CDR1 LNHDA, CDR2 SQIVND (reference sequence). The CDR3 spells CASSIVGRSDYEQYF. CDR3 sequence (DNA): TGTGCCAGTAGTATAGTGGGCAGGTCAGACTACGAGCAGTACTTC. The full variable domain, with the rest looked up from reference TRBV19 and TRBJ2-7, is DGGITQSPKYLFRKEGQNVTLSCEQNLNHDAMYWYRQDPGQGLRLIYYSQIVNDFQKGDIAEGYSVSREKKESFPLTVTSAQKNPTAFYLCASSIVGRSDYEQYFGPGTRLTVT.

This clone was observed once. The chain employs TRBV5-1 and TRBJ2-7; 10 bases map to TRBD1. Losses at the gene ends were 0 bases for V and 3 bases for J; bases not matched to a gene: 3. The CDR3 consists of 15 residues. CDR1 and CDR2 (germline): SGHRS, YFSETQ. The CDR3 nucleotides are TGCGCCAGCAGCTTGGCCTGGACAGGGGGCTACGAGCAGTACTTC. Its protein is CASSLAWTGGYEQYF. Based on the CDR3 plus reference TRBV5-1 and TRBJ2-7, the full variable domain is KAGVTQTPRYLIKTRGQQVTLSCSPISGHRSVSWYQQTPGQGLQFLFEYFSETQRNKGNFPGRFSGRQFSNSRSEMNVSTLELGDSALYLCASSLAWTGGYEQYFGPGTRLTVT.

Only a few counts were recorded for this clone. This chain joins TRBV10-3 and TRBJ2-1; TRBD2 might be the D (6 bases). Trimming left V 1 base short and J 8 bases short, with 9 bases between. Germline loops: CDR1 ENHRY, CDR2 SYGVKD. The CDR3 has 13 residues. The CDR3 sequence: CAISELGEDEQFF. DNA of the CDR3: TGTGCCATCAGTGAGTTGGGGGAGGATGAGCAGTTCTTC.

The sample holds one count of this clone. The gene calls are TRBV9 and TRBJ2-2; D unclear. This CDR3 spans 14 amino acids. The germline V gene encodes CDR1 SGDLS and CDR2 YYNGEE. V was cut by 0 bases and J by 6 bases, with 9 bases left in between. The CDR3 region is CASSVGPSAGELFF. The CDR3 DNA follows: TGTGCCAGCAGCGTAGGCCCCTCGGCCGGGGAGCTGTTTTTT.

The chain carries TRBV6-6 and TRBJ2-5, with TRBD2 identical over 7 bases. The end of the DNA is better explained by TRBJ2-7, so the J call may be wrong. CDR1 and CDR2 from the germline V gene are MNHNY and SVGAGI (reference sequence). The CDR3 spans 12 residues. In nucleotides, the CDR3 is TGTGCAGCTGGGACTAACTCCTACGAGCAGTACTTC. It yields the protein CAAGTNSYEQYF.

This clone showed up just once. This rearrangement joins TRBV27 to TRBJ2-4; 11 nucleotides agree with TRBD2. The CDR3 sequence is 16 residues long. CDR1 and CDR2 from the germline V gene are MNHEY and SMNVEV (reference sequence). Trimming removed 6 bases from V and 0 bases from J; junction bases left unmatched: 4. The CDR3 DNA sequence: TGTGCCAGCAGACAGACTAGCGGGGTAGCCAAAAACATTCAGTACTTC. Translated: CASRQTSGVAKNIQYF.

This clone was seen just once. The V and J genes are TRBV19 and TRBJ1-2; weak D call: TRBD1 (5 bases). CDR3 length: 12 amino acids. Germline V gene data show CDR1 as LNHDA and CDR2 as SQIVND (reference sequence). V lost 6 bases and J lost 4, with 9 bases in between. Here the CDR3 DNA reads TGTGCCAGTAGCTACGGGGGCTATGGCTACACCTTC. Amino acid sequence: CASSYGGYGYTF. Complete variable domain (other parts from reference TRBV19 and TRBJ1-2): DGGITQSPKYLFRKEGQNVTLSCEQNLNHDAMYWYRQDPGQGLRLIYYSQIVNDFQKGDIAEGYSVSREKKESFPLTVTSAQKNPTAFYLCASSYGGYGYTFGSGTRLTVV.

This clone was seen a few times. This chain joins TRBV9 and TRBJ2-4; 10 nucleotides match TRBD2. There are 14 residues in the CDR3. Germline assignment: CDR1 SGDLS and CDR2 YYNGEE. V lost 3 bases and J lost 3; bases outside the gene matches: 0. The CDR3 coding sequence is TGTGCCAGCAGCGGGACTAGCGGCAAAAACATTCAGTACTTC. It codes for CASSGTSGKNIQYF.

The V and J genes are TRBV5-4 and TRBJ2-7, with TRBD1 matching over 7 bases. V gave up 4 bases and J gave up 2 bases; unmatched junction bases: 3. Germline CDR1 and CDR2: SGHNT and YYREEE (reference sequence). This CDR3 has 13 residues. The DNA for the CDR3 is TGTGCCAGCAGCAGGACAGGCACCTACGAGCAGTACTTC. Translated, it gives CASSRTGTYEQYF.

The chain has TRBV6-5 and TRBJ2-7, with TRBD1 matching over 7 bases. Trimming took 5 bases from V and 5 from J; bases not matched to a gene: 6. This CDR3 region has 13 residues. Germline-derived CDR1 and CDR2 are MNHEY and SVGAGI. The CDR3 here is CASSRGTVDEQYF. The CDR3 region has the DNA TGTGCCAGCAGTAGAGGGACAGTCGACGAGCAGTACTTC.

This sequence joins TRBV5-1 and TRBJ2-3; 13 bases align to TRBD2. With V trimmed by 2 bases and J by 5 bases, 8 bases remained unmatched. Germline values: CDR1 SGHRS, CDR2 YFSETQ. The CDR3 contains 17 residues. The CDR3, as DNA: TGCGCCAGCAGCTTAAGGGGGACTAGCGGGGAACTAGATACGCAGTATTTT. Encoded protein: CASSLRGTSGELDTQYF. Combining the CDR3 with reference TRBV5-1 and TRBJ2-3 gives the whole variable domain KAGVTQTPRYLIKTRGQQVTLSCSPISGHRSVSWYQQTPGQGLQFLFEYFSETQRNKGNFPGRFSGRQFSNSRSEMNVSTLELGDSALYLCASSLRGTSGELDTQYFGPGTRLTVL.

J is TRBJ1-2 and V is TRBV18; 8 bases align to TRBD1. The CDR3 runs to 16 residues. Looked up from germline, CDR1 is KGHSH and CDR2 is LQKENI. J lost 6 bases, V lost 3 bases, and 12 bases had no gene match. Here the CDR3 DNA reads TGTGCCAGCTCACCTCAGGGCAGGGGGCATGGGGATGGCTACACCTTC. Protein sequence: CASSPQGRGHGDGYTF. The complete variable domain, with remaining parts taken from reference TRBV18 and TRBJ1-2, reads NAGVMQNPRHLVRRRGQEARLRCSPMKGHSHVYWYRQLPEEGLKFMVYLQKENIIDESGMPKERFSAEFPKEGPSILRIQQVVRGDSAAYFCASSPQGRGHGDGYTFGSGTRLTVV.

CDR3 sequence reads: CASSPWGGSGNIQYF. The DNA for the CDR3 is TGTGCCAGTAGTCCGTGGGGGGGCTCGGGAAACATTCAGTACTTC. The chain combines TRBV19 with TRBJ2-4; tentative D call: TRBD2 (7 bases). Trimming shortened V by 5 bases and J by 6 bases, and 17 bases separated the two germline ends. The CDR3 runs 15 residues. Germline CDR1 and CDR2: LNHDA and SQIVND (reference sequence).

This clone has a handful of counts. V usage is TRBV7-2 and J usage is TRBJ2-5; 8 nucleotides align to TRBD1. Germline CDR1 reads SGHTA; CDR2 reads FQGNSA. V shed 4 bases and J 2 bases; nucleotides not matched to a gene: 6. The CDR3 has 15 residues. The CDR3 protein is CASSSRDRYQETQYF. The CDR3 coding sequence is TGTGCCAGCAGCTCCCGGGACAGGTATCAAGAGACCCAGTACTTC.

The gene calls are TRBV28 and TRBJ2-4, with 7 nucleotides matching TRBD1. J gave up 3 bases and V 5 bases, and 7 bases lay outside the gene matches. Germline V gene lookup returns CDR1 MDHEN and CDR2 SYDVKM. The CDR3 extends over 15 amino acids. The CDR3 region has the DNA TGTGCCAGCAGTAGTGACCGGGACAGCAAAAACATTCAGTACTTC. Protein sequence: CASSSDRDSKNIQYF. Supplemented by reference TRBV28 and TRBJ2-4, the full variable domain reads DVKVTQSSRYLVKRTGEKVFLECVQDMDHENMFWYRQDPGLGLRLIYFSYDVKMKEKGDIPEGYSVSREKKERFSLILESASTNQTSMYLCASSSDRDSKNIQYFGAGTRLSVL.

The chain carries TRBV6-4 and TRBJ2-3; 12 bases match TRBD2. CDR1 is MRHNA, CDR2 SNTAGT, per germline. V lost 6 bases to trimming and J lost 4 bases; unmatched junction nucleotides: 11. This CDR3 is built from 17 residues. The CDR3 sequence is CASRERLAGVFPDTQYF. CDR3 in DNA: TGTGCCAGCAGGGAACGACTAGCGGGAGTTTTTCCAGATACGCAGTATTTT.

Only one count was recorded for this clone. The chain carries TRBV6-5 and TRBJ2-1, with 12 bases fitting TRBD2. CDR1 is MNHEY, CDR2 SVGAGI, per germline. The CDR3 is made up of 15 amino acids. V lost 6 bases, J lost 4 bases, and 4 bases stayed unmatched. CDR3 sequence reads: CASSPLAGGYNEQFF. For the CDR3, the DNA is TGTGCCAGCAGCCCGCTAGCGGGGGGGTACAATGAGCAGTTCTTC.

This clone was picked up a small number of times. V is TRBV7-8 and J is TRBJ1-2; TRBD1 might be the D (6 bases). V dropped 5 bases and J dropped 6 bases, with 13 bases sitting between them. Germline loops: CDR1 SGHVS, CDR2 FQNEAQ. There are 13 residues in the CDR3. This chain's CDR3 is CASSVTGRDGYTF. The CDR3 nucleotides read TGTGCCAGCAGCGTAACAGGGAGGGATGGCTACACCTTC.